The rows below give T cell receptor beta chains drawn from one sample of a study of human T cells and chemical hapten exposure. In TCRdb, the RACE reads were re-called with MiXCR into one record per CDR3 protein. The sample includes about 70,000 distinct CDR3 sequences, around 6.1% seen only once; the top ten take around 3.6%. Sequenced: whole blood. These receptors were obtained from a female donor in good health. Some clones in this sample may be carry-over from other donors' samples. The CDR3 runs from the conserved cysteine through the conserved F or W. A D gene is named only where the DNA matches it firmly. Only some rows state a clone size, as once, few, many or a class for expanded clones.

J gene,D gene,clone size,V gene,CDR3 protein,CDR3 DNA
TRBJ1-3,TRBD1,few,TRBV30,CAWSVRWDREIRNTIYF,TGTGCCTGGAGTGTACGTTGGGACAGGGAAATTAGGAACACCATATATTTT
TRBJ2-3,.,.,TRBV29-1,CSVDLGETDTQYF,TGCAGCGTTGACTTAGGGGAAACAGATACGCAGTATTTT
TRBJ2-7,TRBD2,many,TRBV27,CASIGLAGVEQYF,TGTGCCAGCATAGGACTAGCGGGAGTCGAGCAGTACTTC
TRBJ2-7,.,.,TRBV3-1,CASSLLGDPSYEQYF,TGTGCCAGCAGCCTACTGGGCGACCCGTCGTACGAGCAGTACTTC
TRBJ2-7,TRBD1,many,TRBV5-1,CASSLTGALSYEQYF,TGCGCCAGCAGCTTGACAGGGGCCCTCTCCTACGAGCAGTACTTC
TRBJ2-1,TRBD2,few,TRBV15,CATSRGTSSPNEQFF,TGTGCCACCAGCAGAGGGACTAGTAGTCCAAATGAGCAGTTCTTC
TRBJ2-1,.,many,TRBV30,CAWSADHYNEQFF,TGTGCCTGGAGCGCCGACCATTACAATGAGCAGTTCTTC
TRBJ2-3,TRBD2,.,TRBV2,CASSEGLADSNTQYF,TGTGCCAGCAGCGAGGGACTAGCGGACTCCAATACGCAGTATTTT
TRBJ2-7,.,.,TRBV20-1,CSAGPVQLPYEQYF,TGCAGTGCTGGTCCTGTTCAACTCCCCTACGAGCAGTACTTC
TRBJ2-3,TRBD2,many,TRBV20-1,CSARDKTRLAGASDTQYF,TGCAGTGCTAGAGATAAAACGCGACTAGCGGGAGCTTCAGATACGCAGTATTTT
TRBJ1-2,TRBD1,.,TRBV20-1,CSATPIGQGVYYGYTF,TGCAGTGCTACCCCTATCGGACAGGGGGTATACTATGGCTACACCTTC
TRBJ1-5,.,many,TRBV6-5,CASSPGRRQPQHF,TGTGCCAGCAGCCCCGGACGGAGGCAGCCCCAGCATTTT
TRBJ1-2,.,.,TRBV28,CASRMYGGNYGYTF,TGTGCCAGCAGGATGTATGGGGGCAACTATGGCTACACCTTC
TRBJ1-1,.,.,TRBV5-1,CASRPTTGHEAFF,TGCGCCAGCAGACCTACGACGGGACATGAAGCTTTCTTT
TRBJ1-1,TRBD1,.,TRBV9,CASSKAGGPEAFF,TGTGCCAGCAGCAAAGCAGGGGGCCCTGAAGCTTTCTTT
TRBJ1-2,.,.,TRBV6-2/TRBV6-3,CASSTGTNYGYTF,TGTGCCAGCAGTACTGGGACAAACTATGGCTACACCTTC
TRBJ2-7,TRBD2,.,TRBV4-1,CASSRGLVAGGYEQYF,TGCGCCAGCAGCCGAGGATTGGTAGCGGGAGGTTACGAGCAGTACTTC
TRBJ2-3,.,.,TRBV29-1,CSVDPTGTDTQYF,TGCAGCGTTGACCCAACAGGCACAGATACGCAGTATTTT
TRBJ1-1,TRBD1,.,TRBV20-1,CSAKETGETEAFF,TGCAGTGCTAAGGAGACAGGGGAAACTGAAGCTTTCTTT
TRBJ2-7,.,many,TRBV28,CASSTGRSSYEQYF,TGTGCCAGCAGCACGGGTCGAAGCTCCTACGAGCAGTACTTC
TRBJ2-7,.,many,TRBV28,CASSLFMDGSYEQYF,TGTGCCAGCAGTTTATTTATGGACGGTTCCTACGAGCAGTACTTC